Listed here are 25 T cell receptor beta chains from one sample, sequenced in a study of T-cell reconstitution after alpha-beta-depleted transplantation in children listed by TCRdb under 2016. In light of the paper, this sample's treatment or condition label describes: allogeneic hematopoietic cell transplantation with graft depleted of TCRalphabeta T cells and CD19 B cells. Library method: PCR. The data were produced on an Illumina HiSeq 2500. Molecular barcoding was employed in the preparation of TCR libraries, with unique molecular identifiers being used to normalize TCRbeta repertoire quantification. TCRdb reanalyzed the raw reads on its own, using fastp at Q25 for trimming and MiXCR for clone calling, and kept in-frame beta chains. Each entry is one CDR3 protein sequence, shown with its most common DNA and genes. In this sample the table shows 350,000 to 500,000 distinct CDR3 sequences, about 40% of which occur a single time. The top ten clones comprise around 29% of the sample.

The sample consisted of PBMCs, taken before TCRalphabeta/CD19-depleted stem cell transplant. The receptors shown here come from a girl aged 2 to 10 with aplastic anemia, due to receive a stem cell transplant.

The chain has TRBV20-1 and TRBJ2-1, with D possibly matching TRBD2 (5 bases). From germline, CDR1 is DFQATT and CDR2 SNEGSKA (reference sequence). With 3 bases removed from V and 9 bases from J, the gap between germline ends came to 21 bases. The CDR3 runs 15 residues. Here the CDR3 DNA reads TGCAGTGCTAGCCATCTGAGCGGTCATACCTCTGAGCAGTTCTTC. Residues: CSASHLSGHTSEQFF.

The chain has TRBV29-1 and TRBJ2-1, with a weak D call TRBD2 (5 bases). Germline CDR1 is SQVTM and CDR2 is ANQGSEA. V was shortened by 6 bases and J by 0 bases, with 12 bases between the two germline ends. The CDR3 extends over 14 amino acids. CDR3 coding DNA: TGCAGCGTCACTAGATCCAGCTCCTACAATGAGCAGTTCTTC. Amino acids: CSVTRSSSYNEQFF.

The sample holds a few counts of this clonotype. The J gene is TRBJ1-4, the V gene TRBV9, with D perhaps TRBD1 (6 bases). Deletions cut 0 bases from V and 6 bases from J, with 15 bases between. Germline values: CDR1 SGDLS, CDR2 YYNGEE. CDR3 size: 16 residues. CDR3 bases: TGTGCCAGCAGCGTAGCTAGAGGAGGGGGTCATGAAAAACTGTTTTTT. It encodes CASSVARGGGHEKLFF.

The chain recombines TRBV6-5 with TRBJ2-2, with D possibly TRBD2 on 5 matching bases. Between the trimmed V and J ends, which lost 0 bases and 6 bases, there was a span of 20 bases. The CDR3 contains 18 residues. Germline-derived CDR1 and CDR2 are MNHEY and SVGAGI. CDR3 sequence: CASSYSFDFWGDAGELFF. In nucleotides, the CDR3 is TGTGCCAGCAGTTACTCGTTTGACTTTTGGGGAGACGCCGGGGAGCTGTTTTTT.

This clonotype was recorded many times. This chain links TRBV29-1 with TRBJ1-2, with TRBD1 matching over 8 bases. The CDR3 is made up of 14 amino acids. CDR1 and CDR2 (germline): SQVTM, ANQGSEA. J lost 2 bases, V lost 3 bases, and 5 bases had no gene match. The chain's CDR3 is CSVDWAGGNYGYTF. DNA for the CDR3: TGCAGCGTTGATTGGGCAGGGGGCAACTATGGCTACACCTTC. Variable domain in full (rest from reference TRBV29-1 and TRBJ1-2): SAVISQKPSRDICQRGTSLTIQCQVDSQVTMMFWYRQQPGQSLTLIATANQGSEATYESGFVIDKFPISRPNLTFSTLTVSNMSPEDSSIYLCSVDWAGGNYGYTFGSGTRLTVV.

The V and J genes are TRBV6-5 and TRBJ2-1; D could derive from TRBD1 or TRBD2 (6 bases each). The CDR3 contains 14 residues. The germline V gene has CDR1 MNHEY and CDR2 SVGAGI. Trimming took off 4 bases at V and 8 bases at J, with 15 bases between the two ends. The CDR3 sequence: CASSSSLEGDEQFF. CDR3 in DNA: TGTGCCAGCAGTTCGAGTTTGGAGGGGGATGAGCAGTTCTTC.

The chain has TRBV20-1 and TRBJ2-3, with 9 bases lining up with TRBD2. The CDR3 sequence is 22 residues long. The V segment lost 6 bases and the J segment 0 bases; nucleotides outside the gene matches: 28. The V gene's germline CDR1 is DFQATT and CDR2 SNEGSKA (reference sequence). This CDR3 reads CSALVSSGELLGGWDSTDTQYF. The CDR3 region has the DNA TGCAGTGCCCTAGTTTCTAGCGGGGAGTTACTAGGGGGCTGGGATAGCACAGATACGCAGTATTTT.

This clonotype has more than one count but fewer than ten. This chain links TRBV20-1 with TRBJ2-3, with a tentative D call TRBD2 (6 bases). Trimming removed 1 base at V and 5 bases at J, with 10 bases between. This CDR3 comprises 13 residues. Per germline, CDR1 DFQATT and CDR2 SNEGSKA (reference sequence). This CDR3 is CSARVGGVDTQYF. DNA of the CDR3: TGCAGTGCTAGAGTAGGCGGGGTAGATACGCAGTATTTT.

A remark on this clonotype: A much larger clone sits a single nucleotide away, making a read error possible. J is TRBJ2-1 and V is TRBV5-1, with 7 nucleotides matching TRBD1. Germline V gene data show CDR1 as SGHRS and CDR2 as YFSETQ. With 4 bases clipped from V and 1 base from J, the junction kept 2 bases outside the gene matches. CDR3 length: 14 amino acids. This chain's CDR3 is CASSPDRSYNEQFF. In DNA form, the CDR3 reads TGCGCCAGCAGCCCGGACAGGTCCTACAATGAGCAGTTCTTC.

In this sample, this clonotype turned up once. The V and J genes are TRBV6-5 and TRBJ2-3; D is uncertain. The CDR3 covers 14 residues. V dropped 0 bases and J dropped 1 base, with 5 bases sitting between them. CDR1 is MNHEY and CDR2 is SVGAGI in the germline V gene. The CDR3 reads CASSYSPGTDTQYF. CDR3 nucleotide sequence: TGTGCCAGCAGTTACTCGCCGGGCACAGATACGCAGTATTTT.

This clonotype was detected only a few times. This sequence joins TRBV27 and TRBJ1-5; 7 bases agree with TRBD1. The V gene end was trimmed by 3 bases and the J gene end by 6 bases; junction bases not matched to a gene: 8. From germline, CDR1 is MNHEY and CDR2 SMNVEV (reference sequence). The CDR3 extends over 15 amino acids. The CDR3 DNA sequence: TGTGCCAGCAGTTTTAACAGGGGAGTGCCTCAGCCCCAGCATTTT. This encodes CASSFNRGVPQPQHF.

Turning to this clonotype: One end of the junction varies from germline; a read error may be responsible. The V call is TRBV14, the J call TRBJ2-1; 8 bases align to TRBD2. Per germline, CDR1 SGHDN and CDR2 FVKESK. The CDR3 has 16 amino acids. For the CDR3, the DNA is TGTGCCAGTAGCCGGCGCGGGAGGCGTATTTACAATGAGCAGTTCTTC. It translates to CASSRRGRRIYNEQFF.

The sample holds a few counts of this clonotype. The CDR3 here is CASSNLNDGQGSPLHF. CDR3 nucleotide sequence: TGTGCCAGCAGCAACCTAAACGACGGCCAGGGATCACCCCTCCACTTT. V is TRBV7-9 and J is TRBJ1-6, with D maybe TRBD1 (5 bases). V dropped 5 bases and J dropped 10 bases, with 21 bases sitting between them. This CDR3 is built from 16 residues. Germline V gives CDR1 SEHNR, CDR2 FQNEAQ (reference sequence).

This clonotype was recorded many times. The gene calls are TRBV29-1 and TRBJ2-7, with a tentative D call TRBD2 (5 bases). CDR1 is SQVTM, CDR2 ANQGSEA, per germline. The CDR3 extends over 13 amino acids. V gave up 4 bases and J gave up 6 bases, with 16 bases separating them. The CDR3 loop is CSVVWTPYPEQYF. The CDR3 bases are TGCAGCGTTGTTTGGACTCCTTATCCCGAGCAGTACTTC.

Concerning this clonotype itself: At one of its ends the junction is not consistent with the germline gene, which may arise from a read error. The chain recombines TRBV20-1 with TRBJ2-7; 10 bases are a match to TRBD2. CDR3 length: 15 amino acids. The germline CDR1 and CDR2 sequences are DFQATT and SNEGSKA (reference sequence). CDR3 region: CSARPLAGERGEKYF. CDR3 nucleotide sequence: TGCAGTGCTAGACCCCTAGCGGGAGAGAGGGGCGAGAAGTACTTC.

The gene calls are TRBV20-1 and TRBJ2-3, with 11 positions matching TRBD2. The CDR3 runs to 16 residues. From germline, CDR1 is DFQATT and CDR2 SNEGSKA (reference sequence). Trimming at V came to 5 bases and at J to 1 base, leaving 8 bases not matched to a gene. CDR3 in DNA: TGCAGTGCTTCCGACATGGGACTAGCGGGCACAGATACGCAGTATTTT. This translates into CSASDMGLAGTDTQYF.

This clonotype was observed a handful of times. The CDR3 region has the DNA TGCGCCAGCAGCCTAACAGGGGGGAGCGAGCAGTACTTC. This encodes CASSLTGGSEQYF. The V call is TRBV4-3, the J call TRBJ2-7; 8 bases are shared with TRBD1. Losses at the gene ends were 4 bases for V and 6 bases for J; bases not matched to a gene: 5. Per germline, CDR1 LGHNA and CDR2 YSLEER. The CDR3 is made up of 13 amino acids.

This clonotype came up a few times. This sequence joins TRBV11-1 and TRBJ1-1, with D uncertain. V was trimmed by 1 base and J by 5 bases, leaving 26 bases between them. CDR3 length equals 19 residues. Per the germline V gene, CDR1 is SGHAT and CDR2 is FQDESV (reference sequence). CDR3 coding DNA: TGTGCCAGCAGCTTAGACTCAAAAAACCTGGCACCCCATCGAACTGAAGCTTTCTTT. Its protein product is CASSLDSKNLAPHRTEAFF.

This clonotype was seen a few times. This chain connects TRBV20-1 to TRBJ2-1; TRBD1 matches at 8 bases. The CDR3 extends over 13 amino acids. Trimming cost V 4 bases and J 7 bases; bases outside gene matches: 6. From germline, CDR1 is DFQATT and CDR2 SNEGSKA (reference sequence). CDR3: CSAKRTGRNEQFF. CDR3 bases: TGCAGTGCTAAGAGGACAGGGAGGAATGAGCAGTTCTTC.

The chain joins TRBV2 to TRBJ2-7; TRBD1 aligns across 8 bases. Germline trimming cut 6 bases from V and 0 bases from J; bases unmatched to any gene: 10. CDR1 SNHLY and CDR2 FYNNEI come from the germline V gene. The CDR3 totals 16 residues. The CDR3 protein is CASSASRTGSSYEQYF. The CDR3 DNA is TGTGCCAGCAGCGCTAGTCGGACAGGGAGCTCCTACGAGCAGTACTTC. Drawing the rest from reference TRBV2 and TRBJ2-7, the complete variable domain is EPEVTQTPSHQVTQMGQEVILRCVPISNHLYFYWYRQILGQKVEFLVSFYNNEISEKSEIFDDQFSVERPDGSNFTLKIRSTKLEDSAMYFCASSASRTGSSYEQYFGPGTRLTVT.

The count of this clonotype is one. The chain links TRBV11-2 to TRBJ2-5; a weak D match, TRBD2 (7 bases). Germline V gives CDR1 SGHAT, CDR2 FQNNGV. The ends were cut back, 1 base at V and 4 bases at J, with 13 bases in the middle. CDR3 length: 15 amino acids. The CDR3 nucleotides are TGTGCCAGCAGCTTAGGTCGGGGGGCCGGAGAGACCCAGTACTTC. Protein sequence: CASSLGRGAGETQYF.

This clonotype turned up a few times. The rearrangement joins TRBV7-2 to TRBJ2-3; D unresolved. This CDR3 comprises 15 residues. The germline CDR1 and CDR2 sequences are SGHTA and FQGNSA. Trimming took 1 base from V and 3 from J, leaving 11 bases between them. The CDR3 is CASSLEPLKTDTQYF. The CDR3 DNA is TGTGCCAGCAGCTTAGAGCCCCTTAAGACAGATACGCAGTATTTT.

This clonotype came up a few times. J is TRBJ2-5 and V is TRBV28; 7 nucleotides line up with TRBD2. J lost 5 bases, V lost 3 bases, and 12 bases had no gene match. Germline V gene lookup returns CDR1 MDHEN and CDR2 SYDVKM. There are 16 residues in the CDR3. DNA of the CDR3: TGTGCCAGCAGTTTCGGAGGCGGGAGCGAAATCGAGACCCAGTACTTC. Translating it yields CASSFGGGSEIETQYF.

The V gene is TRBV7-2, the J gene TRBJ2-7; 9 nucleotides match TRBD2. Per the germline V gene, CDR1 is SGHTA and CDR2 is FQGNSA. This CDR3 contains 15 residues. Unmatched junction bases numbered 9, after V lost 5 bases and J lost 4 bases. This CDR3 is CASSPGMAGGYEQYF. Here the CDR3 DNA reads TGTGCCAGCAGCCCGGGCATGGCGGGAGGGTACGAGCAGTACTTC.

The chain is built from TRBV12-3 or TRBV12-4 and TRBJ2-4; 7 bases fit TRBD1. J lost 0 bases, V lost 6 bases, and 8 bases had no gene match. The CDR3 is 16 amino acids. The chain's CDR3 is CASRRTGASAKNIQYF. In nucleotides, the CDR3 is TGTGCCAGCAGACGAACAGGGGCCTCAGCCAAAAACATTCAGTACTTC.